The next 29 T cell receptor beta chains were all read from a single sample in a study of T cell repertoires in cytomegalovirus infection. TCRdb reprocessed the reads with MiXCR, giving one entry per CDR3 protein. The data contain 300,000 to 400,000 distinct CDR3 sequences, 8% to 10% of them singletons. What was sequenced was PBMCs. These receptors originate from a human donor in good health (CMV status not recorded). Some clones in this sample may be carry-over from other donors' samples.

This clonotype was counted at least ten times. V and J are TRBV11-2 and TRBJ2-7; 15 positions match TRBD2. V dropped 1 base and J dropped 0; count of bases not matched to a gene: 7. The length of the CDR3 is 19 residues. The germline gives CDR1 SGHAT, CDR2 FQNNGV. The CDR3 is CASSLGVGTSGRRSYEQYF. For the CDR3, the DNA is TGTGCCAGCAGCTTAGGAGTTGGGACTAGCGGGAGGCGCTCCTACGAGCAGTACTTC.

CDR3 bases: TGTGCCAGCAGTTACTCCGACGGTAGTATTGGCGCCGGGGAGCTGTTTTTT. Protein: CASSYSDGSIGAGELFF. The gene calls are TRBV6-5 and TRBJ2-2; no reliable D call. Trimming pared 0 bases from V and 6 bases from J, leaving 17 bases between. CDR1 and CDR2 from the germline V gene are MNHEY and SVGAGI. This CDR3 spans 17 amino acids.

There are many counts of this clonotype. V is TRBV12-3 or TRBV12-4 and J is TRBJ1-1; no reliable D call. Between the trimmed V and J ends, which lost 2 bases and 4 bases, there was a span of 8 bases. This CDR3 is 13 amino acids long. The chain's CDR3 is CASSLLSSTEAFF. DNA for the CDR3: TGTGCCAGCAGTTTACTATCGTCCACTGAAGCTTTCTTT.

The chain uses TRBV12-5 and TRBJ2-1; D is unresolved. Looked up from germline, CDR1 is LGHNT and CDR2 is FRNRAP. V dropped 3 bases and J dropped 7 bases, with 13 bases sitting between them. The length of the CDR3 is 14 residues. The CDR3 loop is CASGFISAGNEQFF. CDR3 sequence (DNA): TGTGCTAGTGGTTTTATAAGTGCTGGAAATGAGCAGTTCTTC.

The chain combines TRBV20-1 with TRBJ1-5, with 7 positions matching TRBD1. Germline V gene data show CDR1 as DFQATT and CDR2 as SNEGSKA (reference sequence). V shed 0 bases and J 4 bases; nucleotides not matched to a gene: 3. The CDR3 totals 14 residues. CDR3 region: CSAREQGLNQPQHF. The CDR3 nucleotides are TGCAGTGCTAGAGAACAGGGGTTAAATCAGCCCCAGCATTTT.

This clonotype was detected a few times. CDR3 sequence (DNA): TGTGCCAGCAGCCCTGAGAGGGGCCTCAATCAGCCCCAGCATTTT. It yields the protein CASSPERGLNQPQHF. The V gene is TRBV12-3 or TRBV12-4, the J gene TRBJ1-5; weak D call: TRBD1 (5 bases). CDR3 length: 15 amino acids. Trimming took off 6 bases at V and 3 bases at J, with 15 bases between the two ends.

The chain is built from TRBV5-1 and TRBJ1-6; D is unclear. Germline CDR1 reads SGHRS; CDR2 reads YFSETQ. The CDR3 consists of 14 residues. Trimming pared 0 bases from V and 9 bases from J, leaving 10 bases between. DNA for the CDR3: TGCGCCAGCAGCTTGGACGGGGTCGTTTCACCCCTCCACTTT. Translation: CASSLDGVVSPLHF.

The rearrangement links TRBV12-3 or TRBV12-4 to TRBJ1-2; 8 positions match TRBD1. This CDR3 spans 14 amino acids. J lost 3 bases, V lost 4 bases, and 4 bases had no gene match. The CDR3 loop reads CASSSQGVDYGYTF. CDR3 in DNA: TGTGCCAGCAGTTCACAGGGGGTCGACTATGGCTACACCTTC.

There are many counts of this clonotype. The chain is built from TRBV6-2 or TRBV6-3 and TRBJ2-7; tentative D call: TRBD2 (6 bases). Trimming took 4 bases from V and 0 from J, leaving 16 bases between them. The CDR3 sequence is 16 residues long. Germline V lookup: CDR1 MNHEY, CDR2 SVGEGT. In DNA, the CDR3 is TGTGCCAGCAGTTCAGTCGGGGGACCTATCTCCTACGAGCAGTACTTC. Its translation: CASSSVGGPISYEQYF.

V usage is TRBV28 and J usage is TRBJ2-3; a weak D match, TRBD2 (5 bases). The germline V gene has CDR1 MDHEN and CDR2 SYDVKM. V lost 2 bases, J lost 2 bases, and 8 bases lay in between. The CDR3 length is 14 residues. The CDR3 bases are TGTGCCAGCAGTTTAACGGAGGACACAGATACGCAGTATTTT. As protein: CASSLTEDTDTQYF.

This clonotype was counted between two and nine times. The chain joins TRBV3-1 to TRBJ1-1, with TRBD1 matching 8 bases. Germline values: CDR1 LGHDT, CDR2 YNNKEL (reference sequence). The CDR3 is made up of 15 amino acids. Losses at the gene ends were 2 bases for V and 5 bases for J; bases not matched to a gene: 7. CDR3 sequence reads: CASSQTQGARTEAFF. DNA for the CDR3: TGTGCCAGCAGCCAAACCCAGGGGGCGCGAACTGAAGCTTTCTTT.

This clonotype was detected only a few times. The genes are TRBV10-3 and TRBJ1-5; D remains unclear. V was cut by 2 bases and J by 7 bases, with 12 bases left in between. The CDR3 length is 14 residues. Germline loops: CDR1 ENHRY, CDR2 SYGVKD. The CDR3 here is CAISEGEPGQPQHF. The CDR3 DNA reads as TGTGCCATCAGTGAGGGGGAACCTGGGCAGCCCCAGCATTTT.

The rearrangement joins TRBV20-1 to TRBJ2-2; 16 bases line up with TRBD2. Germline CDR1 reads DFQATT; CDR2 reads SNEGSKA (reference sequence). CDR3 length equals 18 residues. The V and J ends lost 5 bases and 7 bases, in that order; junction bases with no gene match: 13. The CDR3 bases are TGCAGTGCTGGGCCGGGACTAGCGGGAGGGCCAGTTGACGGGGAGCTGTTTTTT. Translating gives CSAGPGLAGGPVDGELFF.

This clonotype was seen repeatedly, ten times or more. This chain links TRBV7-2 with TRBJ2-1, with D maybe TRBD1 (6 bases). The CDR3 runs to 13 residues. Germline values: CDR1 SGHTA, CDR2 FQGNSA. Trimming took 5 bases from V and 7 from J, leaving 12 bases between them. Written as DNA, the CDR3 is TGTGCCAGCAGCCAACGACAGGTAAATGAGCAGTTCTTC. Translating it yields CASSQRQVNEQFF.

This rearrangement joins TRBV10-3 to TRBJ2-7; either TRBD1 or TRBD2 may supply D (6 bases each). Germline CDR1 is ENHRY and CDR2 is SYGVKD. The V gene lost 4 bases and the J gene lost 5 bases, with 15 bases spanning the gap. The CDR3 runs 14 residues. CDR3 bases: TGTGCCATCAGTGCTACGGGGGCCGTAAACGAGCAGTACTTC. Its translation is CAISATGAVNEQYF.

In regard to this clonotype: A junction boundary mismatches the germline segment, possibly from a read error. This chain connects TRBV13 to TRBJ2-5; 16 nucleotides match TRBD2. The CDR3 is made up of 18 amino acids. The V gene's germline CDR1 is PRHDT and CDR2 FYEKMQ (reference sequence). In nucleotides, the CDR3 is TGTGCCAGCAGCGTCGGGACTAGCGGGGGGGCCTTCCAAGACACCCAGTACTTC. The encoded protein is CASSVGTSGGAFQDTQYF.

This chain links TRBV28 with TRBJ1-2; tentative D call: TRBD1 (5 bases). Trimming took 6 bases from V and 5 from J, leaving 19 bases between them. The CDR3 has 15 amino acids. Germline values: CDR1 MDHEN, CDR2 SYDVKM. In DNA form, the CDR3 reads TGTGCCAGCAGCCGCCCCTCCGAGTGGGGGTATGGCTACACCTTC. Its translation: CASSRPSEWGYGYTF.

The chain has TRBV12-3 or TRBV12-4 and TRBJ1-1; D remains ambiguous. The V gene lost 2 bases and the J gene lost 3 bases, with 13 bases spanning the gap. This CDR3 has 15 amino acids. The CDR3 protein is CASSLNGPLDTEAFF. CDR3 bases: TGTGCCAGCAGTTTAAATGGCCCCCTGGACACTGAAGCTTTCTTT.

The chain recombines TRBV7-3 with TRBJ2-5; 8 bases fit TRBD1. CDR1 is SGHTA and CDR2 is FQGTGA in the germline V gene. J was trimmed by 3 bases and V by 5 bases; bases with no gene match: 8. The CDR3 sequence is 15 residues long. For the CDR3, the DNA is TGTGCCAGCAGCCCGGGACAGGCGGTAAAAGAGACCCAGTACTTC. This codes for CASSPGQAVKETQYF.

This clonotype was found many times. The CDR3, as DNA: TGTGCCAGTAGTCCCCGGGACAGGGGCAGTCCAGTACAGTTCTTC. Amino acids: CASSPRDRGSPVQFF. The V gene is TRBV19, the J gene TRBJ2-1; TRBD1 aligns across 10 bases. V was pared by 5 bases and J by 13 bases, with 14 bases of the junction left unmatched. Germline V gene sequence: CDR1 LNHDA, CDR2 SQIVND (reference sequence). The CDR3 contains 15 residues.

This clonotype was seen more than once but under ten times. This chain uses TRBV7-2 with TRBJ2-1; no definite D call. Germline CDR1 reads SGHTA; CDR2 reads FQGNSA. This CDR3 is built from 13 residues. The ends were cut back, 1 base at V and 7 bases at J, with 8 bases in the middle. CDR3 sequence reads: CASSLVDGNEQFF. DNA of the CDR3: TGTGCCAGCAGCTTAGTGGACGGAAATGAGCAGTTCTTC.

This sequence joins TRBV27 and TRBJ1-1; a weak D match, TRBD1 (5 bases). The CDR3 consists of 13 residues. V was pared by 5 bases and J by 11 bases, with 18 bases between. Germline CDR1 reads MNHEY; CDR2 reads SMNVEV (reference sequence). For the CDR3, the DNA is TGTGCCAGCAGTACCCGGGACGGAAGAGGCGCTTTCTTT. Protein product: CASSTRDGRGAFF.

This rearrangement joins TRBV11-2 to TRBJ1-1; TRBD1 aligns across 8 bases. The CDR3 covers 14 residues. Losses at the gene ends were 6 bases for V and 5 bases for J; bases not matched to a gene: 8. Germline-derived CDR1 and CDR2 are SGHAT and FQNNGV. This CDR3 reads CASRPNRGDTEAFF. CDR3 DNA sequence: TGTGCCAGCAGGCCGAACAGGGGGGATACTGAAGCTTTCTTT.

J is TRBJ2-3 and V is TRBV20-1; D may match TRBD1 or TRBD2 (5 bases each). V shed 5 bases and J shed 0 bases, with 21 bases lying between them. The CDR3 spans 17 residues. Germline V lookup: CDR1 DFQATT, CDR2 SNEGSKA (reference sequence). DNA of the CDR3: TGCAGTGCTCGCCCGCTTTGGGGGACGCCTAGCACAGATACGCAGTATTTT. It encodes CSARPLWGTPSTDTQYF.

There are many counts of this clonotype. The chain couples TRBV7-9 to TRBJ1-5, with D uncertain. Trimming removed 0 bases at V and 3 bases at J, with 9 bases between. CDR3 length equals 15 residues. Germline V gives CDR1 SEHNR, CDR2 FQNEAQ (reference sequence). The CDR3 DNA follows: TGTGCCAGCAGCTTAGCGGCCGGTAACAATCAGCCCCAGCATTTT. Translation: CASSLAAGNNQPQHF.

This clonotype has a count of ten or more. The V call is TRBV7-2, the J call TRBJ2-5, with D perhaps assigned TRBD1 or TRBD2 (6 bases each). Germline V CDR1 and CDR2: SGHTA, FQGNSA. The CDR3 covers 13 residues. V was trimmed by 7 bases and J by 2 bases, leaving 11 bases between them. The CDR3 nucleotides are TGTGCCAGCAAGCCGGGGGCACAAGAGACCCAGTACTTC. Translation: CASKPGAQETQYF. Combining the CDR3 with reference TRBV7-2 and TRBJ2-5 gives the whole variable domain GAGVSQSPSNKVTEKGKDVELRCDPISGHTALYWYRQSLGQGLEFLIYFQGNSAPDKSGLPSDRFSAERTGGSVSTLTIQRTQQEDSAVYLCASKPGAQETQYFGPGTRLLVL.

V is TRBV10-3 and J is TRBJ2-7; D may be TRBD1 (5 bases). The CDR3 is 13 amino acids. Trimming removed 4 bases from V and 0 bases from J, with 7 bases in between. CDR1 and CDR2 (germline): ENHRY, SYGVKD. The CDR3 nucleotides are TGTGCCATCAGTGCAGGGTCCTCCTACGAGCAGTACTTC. It specifies CAISAGSSYEQYF.

This sequence joins TRBV6-6 and TRBJ1-5, with 8 positions matching TRBD1. The CDR3 length is 17 residues. Germline V gene data show CDR1 as MNHNY and CDR2 as SVGAGI (reference sequence). J lost 3 bases, V lost 5 bases, and 12 bases had no gene match. CDR3 in amino acids: CASSPGQGLHNNQPQHF. DNA for the CDR3: TGTGCCAGCAGTCCCGGACAGGGCTTACACAACAATCAGCCCCAGCATTTT.

This clonotype came up a few times. The junction differs from germline at one of its ends, possibly a read error. This chain connects TRBV4-1 to TRBJ1-6; D not resolved. Germline lookup yields CDR1 MGHRA and CDR2 YSYEKL. The CDR3 has 16 residues. CDR3 region: CASSQVAGIENSPLHF. The CDR3 DNA follows: TGTGCCAGCAGCCAAGTAGCCGGGATAGAGAATTCACCCCTCCACTTT.